One and the same sample provided the 27 T cell receptor beta chains below, sequenced in a study of response to subunit inactivated influenza vaccine. TCRdb used MiXCR to reprocess the RT-PCR reads, holding one entry per CDR3 protein. The sample has around 760,000 distinct CDR3 sequences, over 11% seen once. This specimen was PBMCs from blood, taken approximately 15 days before vaccination. Source of these receptors: a man in his forties or fifties who received an inactivated influenza vaccine.

The CDR3: CASSPRGPNTDTQYF. The CDR3 DNA sequence: TGTGCCAGCTCACCACGGGGGCCAAACACAGATACGCAGTATTTT. The chain employs TRBV18 and TRBJ2-3; maybe TRBD1 (6 bases). The germline CDR1 and CDR2 sequences are KGHSH and LQKENI. CDR3 length: 15 residues. Trimming removed 1 base at V and 2 bases at J, with 10 bases between.

V and J are TRBV7-9 and TRBJ2-1, with 7 bases matching TRBD1. Per germline, CDR1 SEHNR and CDR2 FQNEAQ (reference sequence). Trimming at V came to 5 bases and at J to 2 bases, leaving 9 bases not matched to a gene. The CDR3 runs to 16 residues. The CDR3 DNA reads as TGTGCCAGCAGCGATGGCCCGGGACAGACCTACAATGAGCAGTTCTTC. It codes for CASSDGPGQTYNEQFF. The complete variable domain, with remaining parts taken from reference TRBV7-9 and TRBJ2-1, reads DTGVSQNPRHKITKRGQNVTFRCDPISEHNRLYWYRQTLGQGPEFLTYFQNEAQLEKSRLLSDRFSAERPKGSFSTLEIQRTEQGDSAMYLCASSDGPGQTYNEQFFGPGTRLTVL.

The sample holds a few counts of this clonotype. CDR3 amino acids: CASSSYHSGQALSYEQYF. CDR3 coding DNA: TGTGCCAGCAGCTCTTACCATTCGGGACAGGCACTCTCCTACGAGCAGTACTTC. This rearrangement joins TRBV11-2 to TRBJ2-7, with 8 bases that match TRBD1. Germline lookup yields CDR1 SGHAT and CDR2 FQNNGV. There are 18 residues in the CDR3. V was pared by 4 bases and J by 0 bases, with 14 bases of the junction left unmatched.

The chain has TRBV5-1 and TRBJ2-1; TRBD1 might be the D (6 bases). The CDR3 length is 13 residues. The V gene's germline CDR1 is SGHRS and CDR2 YFSETQ. Trimming removed 0 bases from V and 13 bases from J, with 14 bases in between. CDR3 DNA: TGCGCCAGCAGCTTGGGAGGACAGCCCTCCCAGTTCTTC. It codes for CASSLGGQPSQFF. Filled out from reference TRBV5-1 and TRBJ2-1, the complete variable domain reads KAGVTQTPRYLIKTRGQQVTLSCSPISGHRSVSWYQQTPGQGLQFLFEYFSETQRNKGNFPGRFSGRQFSNSRSEMNVSTLELGDSALYLCASSLGGQPSQFFGPGTRLTVL.

This clonotype has just a few counts. This chain links TRBV7-6 with TRBJ2-2; no clear D gene. The CDR3 spans 15 residues. V shed 5 bases and J shed 5 bases, with 15 bases lying between them. The germline CDR1 and CDR2 sequences are SGHVS and FNYEAQ. The DNA for the CDR3 is TGTGCCAGCAGCCCTGCGGTTTACAATACCGGGGAGCTGTTTTTT. This sequence encodes CASSPAVYNTGELFF.

The chain recombines TRBV6-1 with TRBJ1-2; 7 bases match TRBD1. V shed 5 bases, J shed 5 bases, and the junction held 8 bases outside the gene matches. Germline V CDR1 and CDR2: MNHNS, SASEGT. This CDR3 has 14 amino acids. The CDR3 region has the DNA TGTGCCAGCAGTCAGACAGGGCTGTTGTATGGCTACACCTTC. Its protein is CASSQTGLLYGYTF.

The chain employs TRBV11-1 and TRBJ2-5; 9 nucleotides align to TRBD2. The V and J ends lost 0 bases and 5 bases, in that order; junction bases with no gene match: 13. In germline, CDR1 is SGHAT, CDR2 FQDESV (reference sequence). The CDR3 loop spans 18 amino acids. The CDR3: CASSLAPGGSGSWETQYF. The CDR3 nucleotides are TGTGCCAGCAGCTTAGCGCCCGGAGGTAGCGGGAGTTGGGAGACCCAGTACTTC.

This clonotype was picked up a small number of times. The chain employs TRBV6-1 and TRBJ2-7, with TRBD2 identical over 10 bases. CDR1 and CDR2 (germline): MNHNS, SASEGT. The CDR3 runs 16 residues. V shed 9 bases and J 4 bases; nucleotides not matched to a gene: 15. CDR3 loop: CASLGTPGLARYEQYF. As DNA, the CDR3 is TGTGCCAGTTTGGGTACCCCGGGACTAGCGCGTTACGAGCAGTACTTC.

The J gene is TRBJ2-5, the V gene TRBV25-1, with a weak D call TRBD1 (6 bases). This CDR3 comprises 15 residues. The germline gives CDR1 MGHDK, CDR2 SYGVNS. Trimming cost V 0 bases and J 1 base, with 9 bases left between them. The CDR3 here is CASSEYRGFQETQYF. The CDR3 DNA reads TGTGCCAGCAGTGAATACAGGGGTTTCCAAGAGACCCAGTACTTC. The full variable domain, in which reference TRBV25-1 and TRBJ2-5 provide the parts outside the CDR3, is EADIYQTPRYLVIGTGKKITLECSQTMGHDKMYWYQQDPGMELHLIHYSYGVNSTEKGDLSSESTVSRIRTEHFPLTLESARPSHTSQYLCASSEYRGFQETQYFGPGTRLLVL.

CDR3: CAWSGQLTGNTIYF. The CDR3 nucleotides are TGTGCCTGGAGTGGACAATTAACAGGAAACACCATATATTTT. V is TRBV30 and J is TRBJ1-3, with unresolved D. Germline V lookup: CDR1 GTSNPN, CDR2 SVGIG (reference sequence). The CDR3 sequence is 14 residues long. Trimming removed 1 base at V and 4 bases at J, with 11 bases between.

In this sample, this clonotype turned up a few times. The CDR3 DNA follows: TGTGCCAGCAGTTTAGTGGGACATACCTACGAGCAGTACTTC. It is translated as CASSLVGHTYEQYF. The chain joins TRBV12-3 or TRBV12-4 to TRBJ2-7; D possibly corresponds to TRBD1 (6 bases). The CDR3 covers 14 residues. Between the trimmed V and J ends, which lost 1 base and 2 bases, there was a span of 9 bases.

Points on this clonotype: One end of the junction fails to match germline, which may point to a read error. The chain links TRBV20-1 to TRBJ2-1; D is uncertain. Looked up from germline, CDR1 is DFQATT and CDR2 is SNEGSKA (reference sequence). This CDR3 has 14 residues. Here the CDR3 reads CSARVPASYNEQSF. CDR3 in DNA: TGCAGTGCTAGAGTTCCAGCCTCCTACAATGAGCAGTCCTTC.

This clonotype was recorded a few times. The CDR3 here is CASSPDKHSSYNSPLHF. The CDR3 DNA reads as TGTGCCAGCAGCCCCGACAAACACAGCTCCTATAATTCACCCCTCCACTTT. The genes are TRBV3-1 and TRBJ1-6; D is unclear. This CDR3 region has 17 residues. Trimming took off 4 bases at V and 0 bases at J, with 13 bases between the two ends. Germline V gives CDR1 LGHDT, CDR2 YNNKEL (reference sequence).

This clonotype was picked up a small number of times. The chain uses TRBV4-2 and TRBJ2-5, with 12 bases identical to TRBD2. The germline V gene has CDR1 LGHNA and CDR2 YNFKEQ. The length of the CDR3 is 18 residues. J was trimmed by 5 bases and V by 2 bases; bases with no gene match: 12. DNA of the CDR3: TGTGCCAGCAGCCAATCGCGGCTAGCGGGAGGGCCTTGGGAGACCCAGTACTTC. Translated: CASSQSRLAGGPWETQYF.

This chain connects TRBV20-1 to TRBJ2-2; D unclear. Per the germline V gene, CDR1 is DFQATT and CDR2 is SNEGSKA (reference sequence). This CDR3 contains 14 residues. Trimming shortened V by 2 bases and J by 6 bases, and 13 bases separated the two germline ends. CDR3 protein: CSARLRTGAGELFF. For the CDR3, the DNA is TGCAGTGCTAGACTAAGGACCGGTGCCGGGGAGCTGTTTTTT.

This chain links TRBV6-1 with TRBJ2-1; no definite D call. The CDR3 has 13 amino acids. The germline V and J ends were trimmed by 0 bases and 5 bases, with 5 bases remaining between them. From germline, CDR1 is MNHNS and CDR2 SASEGT. This CDR3 reads CASSEAYDNEQFF. The CDR3 DNA follows: TGTGCCAGCAGTGAAGCGTATGACAATGAGCAGTTCTTC.

The chain uses TRBV7-9 and TRBJ2-3; no reliable D call. Germline CDR1 is SEHNR and CDR2 is FQNEAQ (reference sequence). The CDR3 is 10 amino acids. V was pared by 5 bases and J by 10 bases, with 7 bases between. CDR3 sequence reads: CASSGDAQYF. CDR3 sequence (DNA): TGTGCCAGCAGCGGGGATGCGCAGTATTTT.

The rearrangement uses TRBV4-1 and TRBJ2-7; 9 bases line up with TRBD2. V shed 6 bases, J shed 6 bases, and the junction held 6 bases outside the gene matches. This CDR3 is built from 13 residues. Germline CDR1 reads MGHRA; CDR2 reads YSYEKL. CDR3 in DNA: TGCGCCAGCAGTGCGGGAGGGCCTGGCGAGCAGTACTTC. Residues: CASSAGGPGEQYF.

This chain joins TRBV27 and TRBJ2-5; the match to TRBD1 covers 10 bases. Germline CDR1 is MNHEY and CDR2 is SMNVEV (reference sequence). The CDR3 contains 14 residues. V lost 5 bases to trimming and J lost 5 bases; unmatched junction nucleotides: 5. CDR3 amino acids: CASSQDRGWETQYF. The CDR3 DNA sequence: TGTGCCAGCAGTCAGGACAGGGGGTGGGAGACCCAGTACTTC.

This chain joins TRBV20-1 and TRBJ2-1; D gene unclear. With 0 bases removed from V and 7 bases from J, the gap between germline ends came to 19 bases. The germline V gene has CDR1 DFQATT and CDR2 SNEGSKA (reference sequence). The length of the CDR3 is 16 residues. Here the CDR3 DNA reads TGCAGTGCTAGAGATCGGGCCTATCTCGATGAGAATGAGCAGTTCTTC. This encodes CSARDRAYLDENEQFF.

The table lists this clonotype with a few counts. The rearrangement joins TRBV20-1 to TRBJ1-4; D is ambiguous. V was clipped by 1 base and J by 7 bases, with 10 bases between them. This CDR3 is 13 amino acids long. Looked up from germline, CDR1 is DFQATT and CDR2 is SNEGSKA (reference sequence). The CDR3, as DNA: TGCAGTGCTAGAGGTGGTGGCGGTGAAAAACTGTTTTTT. This gives the protein CSARGGGGEKLFF.

The chain is built from TRBV29-1 and TRBJ2-1; maybe TRBD1 (6 bases). Trimming shortened V by 3 bases and J by 1 base, and 10 bases separated the two germline ends. CDR3 size: 14 residues. Germline CDR1 SQVTM, CDR2 ANQGSEA. For the CDR3, the DNA is TGCAGCGTTGATCTGCAGGGGTCCTACAATGAGCAGTTCTTC. As protein: CSVDLQGSYNEQFF.

V is TRBV5-1 and J is TRBJ1-2; D remains unclear. Trimming shortened V by 0 bases and J by 3 bases, and 12 bases separated the two germline ends. The germline gives CDR1 SGHRS, CDR2 YFSETQ. The CDR3 loop spans 15 amino acids. The CDR3 protein is CASSLAPATHYGYTF. The CDR3 nucleotides are TGCGCCAGCAGCTTGGCCCCGGCCACCCACTATGGCTACACCTTC.

This clonotype was seen more than once but under ten times. The V gene is TRBV10-3, the J gene TRBJ1-6; no clear D gene. Germline CDR1 ENHRY, CDR2 SYGVKD. This CDR3 is 12 amino acids long. V lost 3 bases and J lost 7, with 4 bases in between. The CDR3 DNA follows: TGTGCCATCAGTGAAGAGAATTCACCCCTCCACTTT. Translation gives CAISEENSPLHF.

The chain employs TRBV7-9 and TRBJ2-2; D unclear. The CDR3 length is 16 residues. Trimming pared 4 bases from V and 1 base from J, leaving 13 bases between. Germline CDR1 and CDR2: SEHNR and FQNEAQ (reference sequence). CDR3 in amino acids: CASSYNSPLNTGELFF. Written as DNA, the CDR3 is TGTGCCAGCAGCTATAACTCCCCTTTGAACACCGGGGAGCTGTTTTTT.

This clonotype was counted a few times. The V call is TRBV7-2, the J call TRBJ1-4, with D tentatively TRBD1 (5 bases). The CDR3 runs to 15 residues. V was trimmed by 2 bases and J by 8 bases, leaving 15 bases between them. Germline CDR1 and CDR2: SGHTA and FQGNSA. In DNA form, the CDR3 reads TGTGCCAGCAGCTTAATGCAGGGCCTAGGGGAAAAACTGTTTTTT. As protein: CASSLMQGLGEKLFF.

Notes on this clonotype: It may be a read error: a sequence one base away is much more abundant. This chain connects TRBV12-3 or TRBV12-4 to TRBJ2-3; D perhaps matches TRBD1 (6 bases). The CDR3 spans 13 residues. DNA for the CDR3: TGTGACAGCAGTTTAGGGGGTTCAGATACGCAGTATTTT. Translated: CDSSLGGSDTQYF.